At least ten counts were recorded for the clone carrying this TCR beta chain. Its specificity is unknown. The sample is drawn from a study of T cell repertoires in cytomegalovirus infection. The CDR3 has 12 residues. V lost 5 bases and J lost 8, with 12 bases in between. Overall study findings and caveats: CMV-specific HLA-C-restricted TCR beta clonotypes dominated the ex vivo response.

MiXCR, applied by TCRdb to the reads, yields one record per CDR3 protein. The table lists just under 300,000 distinct CDR3 sequences, 8% to 10% of them singletons. The sequence was collected from a human donor in good health (CMV status not recorded). Some clones in this sample may be carry-over from other donors' samples. The specimen sequenced was PBMCs. The chain couples TRBV12-3 or TRBV12-4 to TRBJ1-2; a weak D match, TRBD1 (5 bases). The CDR3 here is CASSVGAGGYTF. In nucleotides, the CDR3 is TGTGCCAGCAGTGTAGGGGCGGGAGGCTACACCTTC.